This TCR beta chain was sequenced during a study of molecular identifiers for immune sequencing clone quantification. J was trimmed by 5 bases and V by 3 bases; bases with no gene match: 5. Germline V gives CDR1 SEHNR, CDR2 FQNEAQ (reference sequence). This CDR3 comprises 15 residues. As previously described, bulk TCR libraries were made using listed TCR primers. TCRdb reprocessed the PCR reads via MiXCR and lists one record per CDR3 protein. Of 60,000 to 65,000 distinct CDR3 sequences detected, 19% appear once; the ten largest clones hold more than 1.4%. This clonotype was seen at least ten times. The clonotype originates from a human donor in good health. Some libraries in this study had Jurkat cell RNA spiked in. The chain combines TRBV7-9 with TRBJ2-1, with 9 bases aligning to TRBD2. Material: naive CD8+ T cells from blood, with Jurkat cell RNA spiked in. The subset denotes: FACS-sorted CD8+CD4-CCR7+CD45RA+ naive T cells. DNA for the CDR3: TGTGCCAGCAGCTTTGGGCCTAGCGGGGACAATGAGCAGTTCTTC. Amino acids: CASSFGPSGDNEQFF.